This TCR beta chain was profiled in a study of Graves' ophthalmopathy and Graves' hyperthyroidism. Study-level background: Peripheral blood was collected at initial diagnosis, before any treatment.

This clonotype was detected many times. Its specificity is not known. Scientists amplified the TCR beta CDR3 regions from RNA transcripts. HTBI primers were used in a first-round RT-PCR, which preceded a second-round multiplex PCR. TCRdb called the multiplex PCR reads again in MiXCR, with one record for every CDR3 protein. The sample holds hundreds of thousands of distinct CDR3 sequences, 22% seen once. Findings of the study overall: Among thyroid clonotypes expanded above 0.001 frequency, most also appeared in blood.

The ends were cut back, 0 bases at V and 0 bases at J, with 8 bases in the middle. This CDR3 is 15 amino acids long. CDR1 is SGHTA, CDR2 FQGNSA, per germline. It was on clinical symptoms, serum thyroxine, TRAb, thyroid ultrasound and orbital computed tomography that diagnosis relied. This chain joins TRBV7-2 and TRBJ1-1; D uncertain. The sequence derives from a woman aged 18-29 years with stable Graves' hyperthyroidism. Some clones in this sample may be carry-over from other donors' samples. Sequenced: peripheral blood. CDR3 sequence: CASSLAFGVNTEAFF. DNA for the CDR3: TGTGCCAGCAGCTTAGCGTTCGGGGTGAACACTGAAGCTTTCTTT.